This T cell receptor (beta chain) was found in a study of blood T cells in healthy people across ages. Findings of the study overall: Estimated diversity across one million T cells was deemed an underestimate.

This clonotype was seen only a few times. Its antigen remains unidentified. Through a sample-barcoded 5' primer and a J-beta primer mix, a second PCR was run for about 7 to 12 cycles. TCRdb re-analysed the 5' RACE reads in MiXCR, keeping a single row per CDR3 protein. Among roughly 2 million distinct CDR3 sequences listed, less than 50% were seen once. With V trimmed by 4 bases and J by 3 bases, 5 bases remained unmatched. The CDR3 runs 15 residues. Germline V lookup: CDR1 SGHTA, CDR2 FQGNSA. The sequenced sample consisted of blood. The receptor was derived from a woman between 35 and 50 years old in good health. This chain links TRBV7-2 with TRBJ1-4, with 7 positions matching TRBD1. CDR3 sequence reads: CASSYRQGPNEKLFF. CDR3 sequence (DNA): TGTGCCAGCAGCTATCGACAGGGACCTAATGAAAAACTGTTTTTT.